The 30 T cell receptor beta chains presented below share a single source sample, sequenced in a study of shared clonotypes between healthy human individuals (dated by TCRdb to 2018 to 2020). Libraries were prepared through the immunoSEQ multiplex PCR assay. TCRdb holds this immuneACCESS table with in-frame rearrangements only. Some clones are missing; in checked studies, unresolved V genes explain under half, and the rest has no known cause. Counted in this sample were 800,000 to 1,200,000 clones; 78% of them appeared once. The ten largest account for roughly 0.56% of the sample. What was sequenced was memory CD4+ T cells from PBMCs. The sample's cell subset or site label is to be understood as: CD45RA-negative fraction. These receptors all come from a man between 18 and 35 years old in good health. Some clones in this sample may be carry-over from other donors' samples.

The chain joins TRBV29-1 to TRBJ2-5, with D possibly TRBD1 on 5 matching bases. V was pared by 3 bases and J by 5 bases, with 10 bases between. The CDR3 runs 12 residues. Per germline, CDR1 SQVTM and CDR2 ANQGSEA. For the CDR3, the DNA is TGCAGCGTTGACAGGGCCGCGGAGACCCAGTACTTC. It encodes CSVDRAAETQYF.

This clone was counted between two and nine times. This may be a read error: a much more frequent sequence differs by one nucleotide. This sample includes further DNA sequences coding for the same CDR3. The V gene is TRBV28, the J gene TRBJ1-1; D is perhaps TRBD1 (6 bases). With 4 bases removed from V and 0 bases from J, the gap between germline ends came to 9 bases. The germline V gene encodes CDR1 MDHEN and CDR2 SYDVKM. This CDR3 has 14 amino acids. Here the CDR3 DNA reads TGTGCCAGCAGTTCGACAGGCATGAACACTGAAGCTTTCTTT. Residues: CASSSTGMNTEAFF.

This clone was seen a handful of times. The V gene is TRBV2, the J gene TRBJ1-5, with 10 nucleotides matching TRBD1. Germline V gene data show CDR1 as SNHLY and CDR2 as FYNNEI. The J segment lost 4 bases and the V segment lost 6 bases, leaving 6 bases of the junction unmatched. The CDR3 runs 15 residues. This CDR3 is CASSWDRGQNQPQHF. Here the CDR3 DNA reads TGTGCCAGCAGCTGGGACAGGGGACAAAATCAGCCCCAGCATTTT. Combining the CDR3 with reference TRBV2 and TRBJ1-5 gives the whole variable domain EPEVTQTPSHQVTQMGQEVILRCVPISNHLYFYWYRQILGQKVEFLVSFYNNEISEKSEIFDDQFSVERPDGSNFTLKIRSTKLEDSAMYFCASSWDRGQNQPQHFGDGTRLSIL.

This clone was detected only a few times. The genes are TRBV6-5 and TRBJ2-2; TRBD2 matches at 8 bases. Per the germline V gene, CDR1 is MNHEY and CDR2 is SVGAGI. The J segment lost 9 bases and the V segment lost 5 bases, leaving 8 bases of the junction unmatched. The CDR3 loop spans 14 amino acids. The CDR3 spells CASSRGREGRELFF. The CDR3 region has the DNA TGTGCCAGCAGTAGAGGCCGGGAGGGCCGGGAGCTGTTTTTT.

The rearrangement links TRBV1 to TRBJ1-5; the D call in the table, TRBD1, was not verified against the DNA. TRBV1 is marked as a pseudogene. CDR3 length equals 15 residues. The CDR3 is CTSTSTGYSNQPQHF. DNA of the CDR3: TGCACCAGCACCTCGACAGGTTATAGCAATCAGCCCCAGCATTTT.

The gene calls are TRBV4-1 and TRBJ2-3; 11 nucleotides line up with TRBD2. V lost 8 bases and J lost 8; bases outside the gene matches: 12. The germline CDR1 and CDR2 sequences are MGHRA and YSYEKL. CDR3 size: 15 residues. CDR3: CASRGLAGRIGTQYF. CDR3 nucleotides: TGCGCCAGCCGCGGACTAGCGGGCCGTATAGGTACGCAGTATTTT.

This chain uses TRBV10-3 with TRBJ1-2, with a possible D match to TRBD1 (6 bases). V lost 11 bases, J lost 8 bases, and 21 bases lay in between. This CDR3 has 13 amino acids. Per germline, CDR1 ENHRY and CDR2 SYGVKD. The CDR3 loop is CAVGSGTLRGYTF. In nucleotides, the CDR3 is TGTGCCGTAGGGAGCGGGACATTAAGAGGCTACACCTTC.

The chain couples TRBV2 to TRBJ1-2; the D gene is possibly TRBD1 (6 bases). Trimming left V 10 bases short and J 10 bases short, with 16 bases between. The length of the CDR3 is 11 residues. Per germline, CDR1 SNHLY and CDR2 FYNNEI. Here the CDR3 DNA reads TGTGCCACCCAGGGGAACCAAGTCTACACCTTC. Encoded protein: CATQGNQVYTF.

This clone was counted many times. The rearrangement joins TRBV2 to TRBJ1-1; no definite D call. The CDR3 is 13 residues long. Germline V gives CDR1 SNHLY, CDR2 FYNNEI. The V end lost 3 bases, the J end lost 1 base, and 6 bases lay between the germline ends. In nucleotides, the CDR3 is TGTGCCAGCAGTGATAGATGGAACACTGAAGCTTTCTTT. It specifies CASSDRWNTEAFF.

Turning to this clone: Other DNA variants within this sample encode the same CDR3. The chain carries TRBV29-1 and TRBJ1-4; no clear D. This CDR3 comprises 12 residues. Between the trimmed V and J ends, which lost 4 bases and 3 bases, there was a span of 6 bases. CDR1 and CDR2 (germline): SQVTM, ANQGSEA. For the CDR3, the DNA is TGCAGCGTTGTTAGTGCTAATGAAAAACTGTTTTTT. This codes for CSVVSANEKLFF.

The CDR3 protein is CASSLLSGRAQYF. CDR3 nucleotides: TGTGCCAGCAGCTTGTTGTCGGGGAGGGCGCAGTATTTT. The chain combines TRBV5-6 with TRBJ2-3, with 7 bases aligning to TRBD2. V trimming: 1 base; J trimming: 10 bases; junction bases outside the gene matches: 6. Germline V gene sequence: CDR1 SGHDT, CDR2 YYEEEE. The CDR3 length is 13 residues.

The CDR3 DNA reads TGTGCCAGCAGCTTAGCGCCAGGTTTTACGCGGGAGTTGGGCAATGAGCAGTTCTTC. Encoded protein: CASSLAPGFTRELGNEQFF. J is TRBJ2-1 and V is TRBV7-9, with 7 bases fitting TRBD2. The CDR3 runs to 19 residues. J lost 6 bases, V lost 0 bases, and 17 bases had no gene match. Germline CDR1 reads SEHNR; CDR2 reads FQNEAQ (reference sequence). The full variable domain, rest sourced from reference TRBV7-9 and TRBJ2-1, is DTGVSQNPRHKITKRGQNVTFRCDPISEHNRLYWYRQTLGQGPEFLTYFQNEAQLEKSRLLSDRFSAERPKGSFSTLEIQRTEQGDSAMYLCASSLAPGFTRELGNEQFFGPGTRLTVL.

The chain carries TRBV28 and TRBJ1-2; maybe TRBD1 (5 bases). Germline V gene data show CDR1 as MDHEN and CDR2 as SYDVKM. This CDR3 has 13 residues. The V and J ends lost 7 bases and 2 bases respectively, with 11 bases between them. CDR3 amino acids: CASNGEGNYGYTF. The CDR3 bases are TGTGCCAGCAATGGGGAGGGGAACTATGGCTACACCTTC.

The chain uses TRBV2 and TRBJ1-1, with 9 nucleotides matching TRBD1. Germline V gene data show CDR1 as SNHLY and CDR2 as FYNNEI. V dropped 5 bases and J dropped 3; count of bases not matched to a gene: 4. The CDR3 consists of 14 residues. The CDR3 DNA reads TGTGCCAGCAGTTTACAGGGGGCCGACACTGAAGCTTTCTTT. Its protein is CASSLQGADTEAFF.

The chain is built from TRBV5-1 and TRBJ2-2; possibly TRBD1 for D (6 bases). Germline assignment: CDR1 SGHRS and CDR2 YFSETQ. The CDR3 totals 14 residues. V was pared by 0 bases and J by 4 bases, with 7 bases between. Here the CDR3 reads CASSLATGTGELFF. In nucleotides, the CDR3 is TGCGCCAGCAGCTTGGCGACAGGCACCGGGGAGCTGTTTTTT.

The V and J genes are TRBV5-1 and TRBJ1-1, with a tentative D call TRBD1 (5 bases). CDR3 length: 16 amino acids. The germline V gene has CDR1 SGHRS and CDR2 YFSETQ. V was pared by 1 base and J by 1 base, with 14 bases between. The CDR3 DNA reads TGCGCCAGCAGCTTGACAGGCTTACTAGGGAACACTGAAGCTTTCTTT. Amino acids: CASSLTGLLGNTEAFF.

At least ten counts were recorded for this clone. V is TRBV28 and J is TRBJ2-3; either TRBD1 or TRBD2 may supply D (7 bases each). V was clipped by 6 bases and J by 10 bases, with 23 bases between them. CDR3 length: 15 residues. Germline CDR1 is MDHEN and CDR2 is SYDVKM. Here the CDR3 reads CASRGQRGGREAQYF. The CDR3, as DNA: TGTGCCAGCAGGGGACAGCGGGGAGGGCGGGAAGCGCAGTATTTT.

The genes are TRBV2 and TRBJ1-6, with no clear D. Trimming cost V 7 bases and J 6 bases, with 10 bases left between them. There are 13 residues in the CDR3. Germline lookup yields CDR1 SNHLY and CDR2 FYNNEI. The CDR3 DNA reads TGTGCCAGCATGGTACAGACTAATTCACCCCTCCACTTT. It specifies CASMVQTNSPLHF.

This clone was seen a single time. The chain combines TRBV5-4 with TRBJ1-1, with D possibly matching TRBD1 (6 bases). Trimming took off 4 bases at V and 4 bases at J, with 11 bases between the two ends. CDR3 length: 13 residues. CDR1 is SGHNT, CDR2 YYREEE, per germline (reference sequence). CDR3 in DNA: TGTGCCAGCAGCCCCCGGACAGCCACTGAAGCTTTCTTT. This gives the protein CASSPRTATEAFF.

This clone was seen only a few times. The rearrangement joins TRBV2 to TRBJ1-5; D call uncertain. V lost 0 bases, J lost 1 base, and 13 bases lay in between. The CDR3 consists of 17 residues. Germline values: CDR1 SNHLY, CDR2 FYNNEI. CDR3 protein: CASSEAHGEDSNQPQHF. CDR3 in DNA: TGTGCCAGCAGTGAAGCGCACGGGGAGGACAGCAATCAGCCCCAGCATTTT.

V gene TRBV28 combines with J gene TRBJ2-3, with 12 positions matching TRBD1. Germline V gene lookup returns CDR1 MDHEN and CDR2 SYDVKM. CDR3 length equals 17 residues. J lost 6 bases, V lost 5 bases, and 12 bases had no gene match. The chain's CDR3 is CASSRDRGQNDRDTQYF. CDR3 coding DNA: TGTGCCAGCAGTCGGGACAGGGGGCAGAATGATCGGGATACGCAGTATTTT.

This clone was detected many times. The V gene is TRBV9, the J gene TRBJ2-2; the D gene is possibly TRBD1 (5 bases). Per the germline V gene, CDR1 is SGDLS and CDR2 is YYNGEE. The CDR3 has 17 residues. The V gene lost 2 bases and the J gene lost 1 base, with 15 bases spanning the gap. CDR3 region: CASSVTGSLLNTGELFF. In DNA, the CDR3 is TGTGCCAGCAGCGTCACAGGATCCCTCCTGAACACCGGGGAGCTGTTTTTT.

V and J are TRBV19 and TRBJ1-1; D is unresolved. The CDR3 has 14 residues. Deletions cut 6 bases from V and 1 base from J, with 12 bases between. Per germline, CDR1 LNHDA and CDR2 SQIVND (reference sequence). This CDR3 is CASSHPRANTEAFF. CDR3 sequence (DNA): TGTGCCAGTAGCCACCCCCGAGCGAACACTGAAGCTTTCTTT.

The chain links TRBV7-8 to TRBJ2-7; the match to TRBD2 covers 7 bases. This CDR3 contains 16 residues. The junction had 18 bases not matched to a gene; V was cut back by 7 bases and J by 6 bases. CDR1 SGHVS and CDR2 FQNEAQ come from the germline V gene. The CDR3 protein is CASTPVSGGGRGEQYF. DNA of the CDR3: TGTGCCAGCACCCCCGTATCTGGCGGGGGAAGGGGCGAGCAGTACTTC.

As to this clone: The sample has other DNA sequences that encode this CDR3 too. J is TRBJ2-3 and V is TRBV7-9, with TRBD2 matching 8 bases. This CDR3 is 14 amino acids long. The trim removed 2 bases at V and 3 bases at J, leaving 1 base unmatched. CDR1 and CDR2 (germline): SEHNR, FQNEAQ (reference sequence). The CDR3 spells CASSLSGGTDTQYF. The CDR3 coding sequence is TGTGCCAGCAGCTTATCGGGAGGGACAGATACGCAGTATTTT. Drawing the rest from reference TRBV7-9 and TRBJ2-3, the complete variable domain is DTGVSQNPRHKITKRGQNVTFRCDPISEHNRLYWYRQTLGQGPEFLTYFQNEAQLEKSRLLSDRFSAERPKGSFSTLEIQRTEQGDSAMYLCASSLSGGTDTQYFGPGTRLTVL.

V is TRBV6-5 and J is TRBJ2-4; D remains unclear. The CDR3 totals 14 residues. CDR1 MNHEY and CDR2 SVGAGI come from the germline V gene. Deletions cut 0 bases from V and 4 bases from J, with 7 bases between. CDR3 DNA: TGTGCCAGCAGTTACTCGGCGACAAAAAACATTCAGTACTTC. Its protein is CASSYSATKNIQYF.

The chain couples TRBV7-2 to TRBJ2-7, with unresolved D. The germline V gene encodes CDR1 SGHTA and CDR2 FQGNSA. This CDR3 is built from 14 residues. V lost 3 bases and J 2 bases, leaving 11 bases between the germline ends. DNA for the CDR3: TGTGCCAGCAGCTTGGCAAGGGCCGCCTACGAGCAGTACTTC. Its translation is CASSLARAAYEQYF.

The CDR3 region has the DNA TGTGCCAGCATATGGGACGCGGAAAGCCAGCCCCAGCATTTT. This encodes CASIWDAESQPQHF. The genes are TRBV28 and TRBJ1-5, with a weak D call TRBD1 (5 bases). V lost 7 bases to trimming and J lost 7 bases, with 17 bases between them. Germline CDR1 reads MDHEN; CDR2 reads SYDVKM. The CDR3 loop spans 14 amino acids.

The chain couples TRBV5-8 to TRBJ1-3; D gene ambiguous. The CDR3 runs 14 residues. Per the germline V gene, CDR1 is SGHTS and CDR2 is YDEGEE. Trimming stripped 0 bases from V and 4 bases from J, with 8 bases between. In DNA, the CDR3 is TGTGCCAGCAGCTTGGTTATTTGGGGAAACACCATATATTTT. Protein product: CASSLVIWGNTIYF. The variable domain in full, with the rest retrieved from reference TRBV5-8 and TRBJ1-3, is EAGVTQSPTHLIKTRGQQATLRCSPISGHTSVYWYQQALGLGLQFLLWYDEGEERNRGNFPPRFSGRQFPNYSSELNVNALELEDSALYLCASSLVIWGNTIYFGEGSWLTVV.

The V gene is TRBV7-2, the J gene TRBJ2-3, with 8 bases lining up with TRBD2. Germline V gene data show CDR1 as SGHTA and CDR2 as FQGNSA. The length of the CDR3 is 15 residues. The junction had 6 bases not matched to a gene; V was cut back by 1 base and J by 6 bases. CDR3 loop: CASSLGGRTLDTQYF. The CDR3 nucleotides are TGTGCCAGCAGCTTAGGCGGGAGGACTTTGGATACGCAGTATTTT. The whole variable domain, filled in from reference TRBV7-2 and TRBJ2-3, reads GAGVSQSPSNKVTEKGKDVELRCDPISGHTALYWYRQSLGQGLEFLIYFQGNSAPDKSGLPSDRFSAERTGGSVSTLTIQRTQQEDSAVYLCASSLGGRTLDTQYFGPGTRLTVL.